This T cell receptor beta chain was captured in a study of blood T cell repertoires in COVID-19. Authors' methods: Amplification of reference gene primers provided the estimated nucleated cell counts. Libraries were prepared by immunoSEQ multiplex PCR; TCRdb keeps only in-frame clonotypes and omits some of them. D and trimming come from the DNA, and the V and J calls and clone size come from that table. The table includes roughly 13,000 clones, 75% to 90% detected once. The germline gives CDR1 SGHVS, CDR2 FQNEAQ. The CDR3 extends over 15 amino acids. V shed 2 bases and J shed 1 base, with 9 bases lying between them.

Sequenced material: peripheral blood. This receptor was identified in a human donor in a cohort sampled during active COVID-19. The chain carries TRBV7-8 and TRBJ1-3; TRBD1 is a possible D gene (6 bases). The CDR3 sequence is CASSLTGTSGNTIYF. As DNA, the CDR3 is TGTGCCAGCAGCTTAACCGGGACATCTGGAAACACCATATATTTT.